A selection of T cell receptor beta chains follows, all from one sample in a study of cytomegalovirus exposure and HLA in healthy donors. Here immunoSEQ multiplex PCR was the method, and the copy in TCRdb shows in-frame clones only, minus some. The repertoire holds more than 90,000 clones, with around four fifths as singletons. The specimen sequenced was PBMCs. All receptors derive from a woman in her 40s in good health and CMV-seropositive. CDR3s include the opening cysteine and the closing phenylalanine or tryptophan. The D gene is left open where the match is weak. Where a row states a size, it is once, few, many or the class of an expanded clone; other rows omit it.

J gene: TRBJ2-2; D gene: NA; V gene: TRBV5-6; clone size: NA; CDR3 protein: CASSAPVGSLKAGELFF; CDR3 DNA: TGTGCCAGCAGCGCCCCTGTCGGGTCCCTAAAGGCCGGGGAGCTGTTTTTT
J gene: TRBJ2-1; D gene: TRBD2; V gene: TRBV28; clone size: NA; CDR3 protein: CASTWGGAVHNEQFF; CDR3 DNA: TGTGCCAGCACCTGGGGGGGAGCCGTCCACAATGAGCAGTTCTTC
J gene: TRBJ2-5; D gene: NA; V gene: TRBV29-1; clone size: NA; CDR3 protein: CSVEAGKETQYF; CDR3 DNA: TGCAGCGTTGAAGCCGGGAAGGAGACCCAGTACTTC
J gene: TRBJ2-7; D gene: NA; V gene: TRBV7-9; clone size: NA; CDR3 protein: CASSRDLTYEQYF; CDR3 DNA: TGTGCCAGCAGCCGGGACTTAACCTACGAGCAGTACTTC
J gene: TRBJ2-5; D gene: TRBD1; V gene: TRBV9; clone size: NA; CDR3 protein: CASSPRDSEETQYF; CDR3 DNA: TGTGCCAGCAGCCCCCGGGACAGTGAGGAGACCCAGTACTTC
J gene: TRBJ2-5; D gene: NA; V gene: TRBV2; clone size: NA; CDR3 protein: CASGRDKWYQETQYF; CDR3 DNA: TGTGCCAGCGGCAGGGACAAATGGTACCAAGAGACCCAGTACTTC
J gene: TRBJ2-2; D gene: TRBD1; V gene: TRBV28; clone size: NA; CDR3 protein: CASRTGGTGELFF; CDR3 DNA: TGTGCCAGCAGAACAGGGGGCACCGGGGAGCTGTTTTTT
J gene: TRBJ2-1; D gene: TRBD2; V gene: TRBV29-1; clone size: NA; CDR3 protein: CSVRLATDYNEQFF; CDR3 DNA: TGCAGCGTTCGACTAGCTACCGACTACAATGAGCAGTTCTTC
J gene: TRBJ2-5; D gene: TRBD2; V gene: TRBV19; clone size: NA; CDR3 protein: CASSIPKPGGRETQYF; CDR3 DNA: TGTGCCAGTAGTATTCCAAAACCGGGAGGGCGAGAGACCCAGTACTTC
J gene: TRBJ1-5; D gene: NA; V gene: TRBV28; clone size: once; CDR3 protein: CASSSTGGVGNQPQHF; CDR3 DNA: TGTGCCAGCAGTTCAACGGGGGGAGTAGGCAATCAGCCCCAGCATTTT
J gene: TRBJ1-3; D gene: NA; V gene: TRBV6-1; clone size: NA; CDR3 protein: CASSEISWGVRNTIYF; CDR3 DNA: TGTGCCAGCAGTGAAATATCTTGGGGGGTTAGAAACACCATATATTTT
J gene: TRBJ1-1; D gene: NA; V gene: TRBV2; clone size: NA; CDR3 protein: CASSDREGTEAFF; CDR3 DNA: TGTGCCAGCAGTGACAGGGAGGGCACTGAAGCTTTCTTT
J gene: TRBJ1-1; D gene: NA; V gene: TRBV5-1; clone size: NA; CDR3 protein: CASSYRDIITEAFF; CDR3 DNA: TGCGCCAGCAGCTACCGGGACATCATCACTGAAGCTTTCTTT
J gene: TRBJ2-5; D gene: TRBD1; V gene: TRBV10-2; clone size: NA; CDR3 protein: CASSGGQVQETQYF; CDR3 DNA: TGCGCCAGCAGTGGCGGACAGGTCCAAGAGACCCAGTACTTC
J gene: TRBJ2-7; D gene: NA; V gene: TRBV11-2; clone size: few; CDR3 protein: CASSLEQGGGLSYEQYF; CDR3 DNA: TGTGCCAGCAGCTTAGAACAGGGTGGAGGCCTCTCCTACGAGCAGTACTTC
J gene: TRBJ2-2; D gene: NA; V gene: TRBV7-3; clone size: NA; CDR3 protein: CASSLGSNNGELFF; CDR3 DNA: TGTGCCAGCAGCTTGGGCAGCAATAACGGGGAGCTGTTTTTT
J gene: TRBJ2-2; D gene: NA; V gene: TRBV25-1; clone size: NA; CDR3 protein: CASSEQGRDTGELFF; CDR3 DNA: TGTGCCAGCAGTGAACAAGGCCGGGACACCGGGGAGCTGTTTTTT
J gene: TRBJ1-1; D gene: NA; V gene: TRBV7-8; clone size: NA; CDR3 protein: CASSQGAPTEAFF; CDR3 DNA: TGTGCCAGCAGCCAAGGGGCTCCGACTGAAGCTTTCTTT
J gene: TRBJ2-5; D gene: NA; V gene: TRBV13; clone size: NA; CDR3 protein: CASSQWETQYF; CDR3 DNA: TGTGCCAGCAGCCAGTGGGAGACCCAGTACTTC
J gene: TRBJ1-5; D gene: TRBD1; V gene: TRBV27; clone size: NA; CDR3 protein: CASSSLGQGRQPQHF; CDR3 DNA: TGTGCCAGCAGTTCCCTTGGACAGGGTCGGCAGCCCCAGCATTTT
J gene: TRBJ2-7; D gene: NA; V gene: TRBV19; clone size: few; CDR3 protein: CASSITRANEQYF; CDR3 DNA: TGTGCCAGTAGTATAACCAGGGCGAACGAGCAGTACTTC
J gene: TRBJ1-1; D gene: NA; V gene: TRBV5-1; clone size: NA; CDR3 protein: CASSVGTHTEAFF; CDR3 DNA: TGCGCCAGCAGCGTCGGGACACACACTGAAGCTTTCTTT
J gene: TRBJ2-2; D gene: NA; V gene: TRBV15; clone size: once; CDR3 protein: CATSREGEDTGELFF; CDR3 DNA: TGTGCCACCAGCAGAGAGGGGGAGGACACCGGGGAGCTGTTTTTT
J gene: TRBJ2-1; D gene: NA; V gene: TRBV15; clone size: NA; CDR3 protein: CATSRDRASEYYNEQFF; CDR3 DNA: TGTGCCACCAGCAGAGATCGCGCTAGCGAATACTACAATGAGCAGTTCTTC
J gene: TRBJ2-7; D gene: TRBD2; V gene: TRBV7-9; clone size: NA; CDR3 protein: CASSLFTSGSSYEQYF; CDR3 DNA: TGTGCCAGCAGCTTATTTACTAGCGGGAGCTCCTACGAGCAGTACTTC
J gene: TRBJ2-7; D gene: TRBD1; V gene: TRBV10-1; clone size: NA; CDR3 protein: CASSAWTGSNEQYF; CDR3 DNA: TGCGCCAGCAGTGCCTGGACAGGGAGTAACGAGCAGTACTTC
J gene: TRBJ2-2; D gene: NA; V gene: TRBV5-1; clone size: NA; CDR3 protein: CASSLGLTQRSRELFF; CDR3 DNA: TGCGCCAGCAGCTTAGGACTTACCCAACGGTCGAGGGAGCTGTTTTTT
J gene: TRBJ2-5; D gene: TRBD1; V gene: TRBV6-5; clone size: once; CDR3 protein: CASRPRGGQGETQYF; CDR3 DNA: TGTGCCAGCAGGCCGAGGGGGGGACAGGGAGAGACCCAGTACTTC
J gene: TRBJ1-6; D gene: NA; V gene: TRBV2; clone size: NA; CDR3 protein: CASMRVYNSPLHF; CDR3 DNA: TGTGCCAGCATGCGTGTCTATAATTCACCCCTCCACTTT
J gene: TRBJ2-3; D gene: NA; V gene: TRBV5-1; clone size: NA; CDR3 protein: CASSPGDFTDTQYF; CDR3 DNA: TGCGCCAGCAGCCCGGGGGACTTCACAGATACGCAGTATTTT
J gene: TRBJ1-1; D gene: NA; V gene: TRBV6-5; clone size: few; CDR3 protein: CASSYSMVVGTEAFF; CDR3 DNA: TGTGCCAGCAGTTACTCGATGGTAGTCGGCACTGAAGCTTTCTTT
J gene: TRBJ2-1; D gene: TRBD2; V gene: TRBV12-5; clone size: NA; CDR3 protein: CASGLPGTSVHNEQFF; CDR3 DNA: TGTGCTAGTGGTTTGCCCGGGACTAGCGTACACAATGAGCAGTTCTTC
J gene: TRBJ2-3; D gene: TRBD2; V gene: TRBV6-5; clone size: NA; CDR3 protein: CASSLAGANTDTQYF; CDR3 DNA: TGTGCCAGCAGTTTAGCGGGAGCAAACACAGATACGCAGTATTTT
J gene: TRBJ2-3; D gene: TRBD2; V gene: TRBV19; clone size: NA; CDR3 protein: CASSMSGGGSDTQYF; CDR3 DNA: TGTGCCAGTAGTATGTCGGGAGGAGGGTCAGATACGCAGTATTTT
J gene: TRBJ2-5; D gene: NA; V gene: TRBV12-5; clone size: once; CDR3 protein: CASGTQGPPETQYF; CDR3 DNA: TGTGCTAGTGGCACTCAGGGCCCTCCAGAGACCCAGTACTTC
J gene: TRBJ1-2; D gene: NA; V gene: TRBV4-2; clone size: NA; CDR3 protein: CASSQGNGLTNYGYTF; CDR3 DNA: TGTGCCAGCAGCCAAGGGAATGGACTGACTAACTATGGCTACACCTTC
J gene: TRBJ2-1; D gene: TRBD2; V gene: TRBV5-4; clone size: NA; CDR3 protein: CASSPEREIHNEQFF; CDR3 DNA: TGTGCCAGCAGCCCCGAGCGGGAGATCCACAATGAGCAGTTCTTC
J gene: TRBJ1-2; D gene: NA; V gene: TRBV5-6; clone size: NA; CDR3 protein: CASRTDSQPFYGYTF; CDR3 DNA: TGTGCCAGCAGAACCGACAGTCAACCCTTCTATGGCTACACCTTC
J gene: TRBJ2-6; D gene: NA; V gene: TRBV5-5; clone size: NA; CDR3 protein: CASSLQGAGANVLTF; CDR3 DNA: TGTGCCAGCAGCCTACAGGGAGCTGGGGCCAACGTCCTGACTTTC
J gene: TRBJ1-2; D gene: NA; V gene: TRBV19; clone size: NA; CDR3 protein: CASSIAVQAYGYTF; CDR3 DNA: TGTGCCAGTAGTATAGCGGTCCAGGCCTATGGCTACACCTTC
J gene: TRBJ2-5; D gene: NA; V gene: TRBV5-1; clone size: NA; CDR3 protein: CASRREEETQYF; CDR3 DNA: TGCGCGAGTCGCAGGGAAGAAGAGACCCAGTACTTC
J gene: TRBJ2-7; D gene: TRBD2; V gene: TRBV13; clone size: NA; CDR3 protein: CASSLALGLAGVGGAPIKQYF; CDR3 DNA: TGTGCCAGCAGCTTAGCCCTAGGACTAGCGGGAGTCGGCGGGGCTCCTATCAAGCAGTACTTC
J gene: TRBJ2-3; D gene: TRBD1; V gene: TRBV7-6; clone size: NA; CDR3 protein: CASSSRQGPADTQYF; CDR3 DNA: TGTGCCAGCAGCTCCAGACAGGGTCCCGCGGATACGCAGTATTTT
J gene: TRBJ2-1; D gene: TRBD1; V gene: TRBV6-4; clone size: once; CDR3 protein: CASSDSSTGGYNEQFF; CDR3 DNA: TGTGCCAGCAGTGACTCGAGTACAGGGGGGTACAATGAGCAGTTCTTC